The next 19 T cell receptor beta chains were all read from a single sample in a study of cytomegalovirus exposure and HLA in healthy donors. The PCR ran on 60 Vbeta and 13 Jbeta primers. Sequenced by immunoSEQ multiplex PCR; TCRdb stores in-frame clones only, minus some. The table lists over 150,000 clones, 79% of them singletons. The sequenced sample was PBMCs. These receptors were collected from a girl aged 5-17 years in good health and CMV-seropositive.

Note on this clone: One end of the junction fails to match germline, which may point to a read error. The chain couples TRBV7-2 to TRBJ2-1; 14 nucleotides line up with TRBD2. CDR3 length: 15 amino acids. Germline V CDR1 and CDR2: SGHTA, FQGNSA. The CDR3 region is CASSLDPGLAGAGVF. The CDR3 DNA reads as TGTGCCAGCAGCTTAGATCCGGGACTAGCGGGGGCGGGAGTCTTC.

V usage is TRBV7-9 and J usage is TRBJ2-1; 8 bases are shared with TRBD2. V lost 6 bases and J lost 9; bases outside the gene matches: 13. The germline CDR1 and CDR2 sequences are SEHNR and FQNEAQ (reference sequence). The CDR3 spans 15 residues. CDR3 sequence: CASRSAVGTRVEQFF. CDR3 coding DNA: TGTGCCAGCAGATCTGCAGTTGGGACTAGGGTTGAGCAGTTCTTC. The full variable domain, in which reference TRBV7-9 and TRBJ2-1 provide the parts outside the CDR3, is DTGVSQNPRHKITKRGQNVTFRCDPISEHNRLYWYRQTLGQGPEFLTYFQNEAQLEKSRLLSDRFSAERPKGSFSTLEIQRTEQGDSAMYLCASRSAVGTRVEQFFGPGTRLTVL.

The chain has TRBV4-2 and TRBJ1-5; D is ambiguous. CDR3 length equals 15 residues. The germline V gene has CDR1 LGHNA and CDR2 YNFKEQ. Trimming pared 0 bases from V and 1 base from J, leaving 7 bases between. CDR3 sequence reads: CASSQDSPSNQPQHF. The CDR3 nucleotides read TGTGCCAGCAGCCAAGATTCCCCGAGCAATCAGCCCCAGCATTTT.

The chain combines TRBV25-1 with TRBJ1-2; D perhaps matches TRBD1 (6 bases). The length of the CDR3 is 13 residues. Germline-derived CDR1 and CDR2 are MGHDK and SYGVNS. The V end was cut by 8 bases, the J end by 4 bases, with 14 bases between. The CDR3 loop reads CASGGAGLYGYTF. DNA of the CDR3: TGTGCCAGCGGGGGGGCAGGGCTCTATGGCTACACCTTC.

The rearrangement joins TRBV5-4 to TRBJ2-5; 9 bases line up with TRBD2. Per the germline V gene, CDR1 is SGHNT and CDR2 is YYREEE (reference sequence). Losses at the gene ends were 0 bases for V and 3 bases for J; bases not matched to a gene: 6. CDR3 size: 16 residues. In DNA form, the CDR3 reads TGTGCCAGCAGCTTGGCAGGGCTAGCGGGGAAAGAGACCCAGTACTTC. Translated: CASSLAGLAGKETQYF. Full variable domain (rest looked up from reference TRBV5-4 and TRBJ2-5): ETGVTQSPTHLIKTRGQQVTLRCSSQSGHNTVSWYQQALGQGPQFIFQYYREEENGRGNFPPRFSGLQFPNYSSELNVNALELDDSALYLCASSLAGLAGKETQYFGPGTRLLVL.

The chain is built from TRBV27 and TRBJ2-1, with 9 bases fitting TRBD2. This CDR3 has 17 residues. Trimming took 5 bases from V and 2 from J; bases not matched to a gene: 10. Germline CDR1 reads MNHEY; CDR2 reads SMNVEV (reference sequence). CDR3 in amino acids: CASSPSEVAGAYNEQFF. CDR3 nucleotides: TGTGCCAGCAGTCCCAGCGAGGTAGCGGGGGCCTACAATGAGCAGTTCTTC.

The chain recombines TRBV6-1 with TRBJ2-7; 7 positions agree with TRBD1. V dropped 6 bases and J dropped 2; count of bases not matched to a gene: 4. The CDR3 has 13 residues. Germline V CDR1 and CDR2: MNHNS, SASEGT. CDR3 amino acids: CASSDRAPYEQYF. Here the CDR3 DNA reads TGTGCCAGCAGCGACAGGGCGCCCTACGAGCAGTACTTC.

The chain uses TRBV6-1 and TRBJ2-1; 7 bases match TRBD2. The CDR3 sequence is 14 residues long. Germline CDR1 and CDR2: MNHNS and SASEGT. Trimming removed 4 bases from V and 8 bases from J; junction bases left unmatched: 8. The CDR3 sequence is CASSASGVRDEQFF. The CDR3 bases are TGTGCCAGCAGTGCAAGCGGGGTGCGGGATGAGCAGTTCTTC.

This chain uses TRBV19 with TRBJ2-3; 12 bases agree with TRBD2. The CDR3 sequence is 14 residues long. The germline V gene encodes CDR1 LNHDA and CDR2 SQIVND (reference sequence). J gave up 4 bases and V 8 bases, and 4 bases lay outside the gene matches. Here the CDR3 reads CASSGLAGPDTQYF. CDR3 DNA sequence: TGTGCCAGTTCTGGACTAGCGGGGCCAGATACGCAGTATTTT.

The J gene is TRBJ2-2, the V gene TRBV14; D ambiguous. The CDR3 is 14 amino acids. Germline V CDR1 and CDR2: SGHDN, FVKESK. The V end was cut by 1 base, the J end by 1 base, with 4 bases between. CDR3 sequence reads: CASSQVLNTGELFF. As DNA, the CDR3 is TGTGCCAGCAGCCAAGTCTTGAACACCGGGGAGCTGTTTTTT.

This clone was counted a few times. V gene TRBV12-5 combines with J gene TRBJ2-3; a possible D gene is TRBD1 (5 bases). This CDR3 comprises 14 residues. The germline V and J ends were trimmed by 10 bases and 6 bases, with 20 bases remaining between them. Germline V gives CDR1 LGHNT, CDR2 FRNRAP. CDR3 coding DNA: TGTGCTACCCGTAGGCAGGGTGGCAGGGATACGCAGTATTTT. It encodes CATRRQGGRDTQYF.

V usage is TRBV10-3 and J usage is TRBJ2-3; maybe TRBD2 (6 bases). The CDR3 is 15 amino acids. Germline CDR1 and CDR2: ENHRY and SYGVKD. V lost 6 bases, J lost 0 bases, and 13 bases lay in between. CDR3 protein: CAIRDLGTSTDTQYF. As DNA, the CDR3 is TGTGCCATCAGGGATCTTGGGACTAGCACAGATACGCAGTATTTT.

The chain links TRBV18 to TRBJ2-1; 9 nucleotides match TRBD1. The V segment lost 3 bases and the J segment 4 bases; nucleotides outside the gene matches: 7. The germline gives CDR1 KGHSH, CDR2 LQKENI. The CDR3 runs to 16 residues. For the CDR3, the DNA is TGTGCCAGCTCACCGGACAGGGGACCTATTTACAATGAGCAGTTCTTC. Residues: CASSPDRGPIYNEQFF.

This chain links TRBV11-2 with TRBJ1-6; D uncertain. V was shortened by 0 bases and J by 0 bases, with 3 bases between the two germline ends. The CDR3 is made up of 15 amino acids. Per germline, CDR1 SGHAT and CDR2 FQNNGV. Here the CDR3 DNA reads TGTGCCAGCAGCTTAGACCGCTCCTATAATTCACCCCTCCACTTT. It yields the protein CASSLDRSYNSPLHF.

The chain links TRBV25-1 to TRBJ1-3, with a possible D match to TRBD1 (6 bases). V was cut by 6 bases and J by 3 bases, with 12 bases left in between. CDR3 size: 14 residues. Germline V gene lookup returns CDR1 MGHDK and CDR2 SYGVNS. For the CDR3, the DNA is TGTGCCAGCAGGGGGGGGGCGGTTGGAAACACCATATATTTT. This encodes CASRGGAVGNTIYF. The full variable domain, with the rest looked up from reference TRBV25-1 and TRBJ1-3, is EADIYQTPRYLVIGTGKKITLECSQTMGHDKMYWYQQDPGMELHLIHYSYGVNSTEKGDLSSESTVSRIRTEHFPLTLESARPSHTSQYLCASRGGAVGNTIYFGEGSWLTVV.

The chain has TRBV7-2 and TRBJ2-3; a weak D match, TRBD1 (5 bases). Trimming took off 4 bases at V and 7 bases at J, with 21 bases between the two ends. This CDR3 is 16 amino acids long. Germline CDR1 and CDR2: SGHTA and FQGNSA. The CDR3 loop is CASSSRSLVGVYTQYF. The CDR3 nucleotides read TGTGCCAGCAGCTCGCGATCATTGGTAGGGGTTTATACGCAGTATTTT.

This chain joins TRBV7-2 and TRBJ2-3; weak D call: TRBD2 (5 bases). The CDR3 extends over 13 amino acids. The V end lost 4 bases, the J end lost 6 bases, and 11 bases lay between the germline ends. Germline assignment: CDR1 SGHTA and CDR2 FQGNSA. CDR3 region: CASSSAAGDTQYF. The CDR3 DNA reads TGTGCCAGCAGCTCAGCGGCCGGGGATACGCAGTATTTT. Combining the CDR3 with reference TRBV7-2 and TRBJ2-3 gives the whole variable domain GAGVSQSPSNKVTEKGKDVELRCDPISGHTALYWYRQSLGQGLEFLIYFQGNSAPDKSGLPSDRFSAERTGGSVSTLTIQRTQQEDSAVYLCASSSAAGDTQYFGPGTRLTVL.

The chain carries TRBV7-2 and TRBJ1-2; D is perhaps TRBD1 (5 bases). The V end lost 7 bases, the J end lost 4 bases, and 19 bases lay between the germline ends. The CDR3 has 15 amino acids. The germline V gene encodes CDR1 SGHTA and CDR2 FQGNSA. The CDR3 reads CASIRNGGYGYGYTF. Written as DNA, the CDR3 is TGTGCCAGCATCCGAAACGGGGGGTACGGCTATGGCTACACCTTC.

This rearrangement joins TRBV11-2 to TRBJ1-2; D unresolved. V was clipped by 0 bases and J by 6 bases, with 11 bases between them. Germline CDR1 reads SGHAT; CDR2 reads FQNNGV. This CDR3 region has 14 residues. The CDR3 DNA is TGTGCCAGCAGCTTAGACGGGTCTGTGGATGGCTACACCTTC. Translating gives CASSLDGSVDGYTF.